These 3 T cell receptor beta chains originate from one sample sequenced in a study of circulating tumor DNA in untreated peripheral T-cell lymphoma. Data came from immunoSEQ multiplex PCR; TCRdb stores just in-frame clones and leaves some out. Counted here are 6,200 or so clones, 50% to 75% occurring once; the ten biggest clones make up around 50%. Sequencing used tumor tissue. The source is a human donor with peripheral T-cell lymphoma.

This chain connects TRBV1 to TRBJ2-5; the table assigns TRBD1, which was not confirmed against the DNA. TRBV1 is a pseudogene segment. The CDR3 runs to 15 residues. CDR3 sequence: CASSLPGGNQETQYF. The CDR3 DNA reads TGCGCCAGCAGCCTCCCTGGGGGCAACCAAGAGACCCAGTACTTC.

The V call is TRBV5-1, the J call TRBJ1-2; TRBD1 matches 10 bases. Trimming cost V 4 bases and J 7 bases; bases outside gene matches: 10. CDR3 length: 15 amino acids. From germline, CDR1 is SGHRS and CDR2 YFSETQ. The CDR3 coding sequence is TGCGCCAGCAGCACACCGGGACAGGGGATTAGTGGCTACACCTTC. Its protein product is CASSTPGQGISGYTF.

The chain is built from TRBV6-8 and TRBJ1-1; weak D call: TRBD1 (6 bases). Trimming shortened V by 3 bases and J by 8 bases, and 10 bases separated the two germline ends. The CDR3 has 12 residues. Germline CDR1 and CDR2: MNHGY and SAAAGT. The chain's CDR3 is CASSYQGQEAFF. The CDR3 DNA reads TGTGCCAGCAGTTATCAAGGACAGGAAGCTTTCTTT.